These 2 T cell receptor beta chains were all obtained from the same sample, sequenced in a study of T cell repertoires in cytomegalovirus infection. From the reads, TCRdb called clonotypes with MiXCR, one entry per CDR3 protein. In the table there are roughly 570,000 distinct CDR3 sequences, almost 40% of which are singletons. Antigen specificity for these receptors is unknown. The specimen was cultured PBMCs, collected from culture after CMV antigen stimulation. These TCRs come from a human donor in good health (CMV status not recorded). Some clones in this sample may be carry-over from other donors' samples.

This clonotype was seen only a few times. The rearrangement uses TRBV10-3 and TRBJ2-5; possible D gene TRBD2, 5 bases. Germline lookup yields CDR1 ENHRY and CDR2 SYGVKD. The CDR3 spans 13 residues. The V gene lost 9 bases and the J gene lost 2 bases, with 13 bases spanning the gap. CDR3 protein: CAIQPGIQETQYF. CDR3 nucleotide sequence: TGTGCCATACAACCGGGGATACAAGAGACCCAGTACTTC.

This clonotype was counted ten times or more. This rearrangement joins TRBV7-2 to TRBJ2-7, with 8 bases that match TRBD1. There are 15 residues in the CDR3. Germline-derived CDR1 and CDR2 are SGHTA and FQGNSA. The V and J ends lost 7 bases and 1 base, in that order; junction bases with no gene match: 9. The CDR3 here is CASNLPWTGSYEQYF. In DNA, the CDR3 is TGTGCCAGCAACCTCCCCTGGACAGGGTCCTACGAGCAGTACTTC.